This paragraph reports one TCR beta chain. This sample is part of a study of OX40 agonist ivuxolimab in advanced cancers. Sequenced by immunoSEQ multiplex PCR; TCRdb stores in-frame clones only, minus some. The data show around 25,000 clones, approximately 90% seen once. From germline, CDR1 is SGHAT and CDR2 FQNNGV. V trimming: 5 bases; J trimming: 5 bases; junction bases outside the gene matches: 20. The CDR3 runs to 19 residues. Sequences were derived from CD4+ or CD8+ T cells sorted from blood, sampled in a trial of the OX40 agonist ivuxolimab. The chain joins TRBV11-2 to TRBJ1-2; 10 bases map to TRBD1. This TCR was recovered from an adult with an advanced solid tumor such as melanoma, head and neck, liver or kidney cancer. CDR3 amino acids: CASSNDRGLPLFKRYGYTF. CDR3 bases: TGTGCCAGCAGCAATGACAGGGGGCTCCCTCTATTTAAAAGGTATGGCTACACCTTC.